Presented here are 5 T cell receptor beta chains from one specimen sequenced in a study of cytomegalovirus exposure and HLA in healthy donors. Use of 60 Vbeta and 13 Jbeta primers characterized the PCR. Sequencing was performed with immunoSEQ multiplex PCR; in TCRdb, only in-frame clones are kept and a portion is missing. The repertoire holds 100,000 to 150,000 clones, with 70% to 80% as singletons. The specimen sequenced was PBMCs. The receptors stem from a woman in her forties or fifties in good health and CMV-seronegative.

With regard to this clone: At one end, the junction sequence differs from germline, possibly due to a read error. V gene TRBV7-9 combines with J gene TRBJ1-4; TRBD1 is a possible D gene (5 bases). Germline loops: CDR1 SEHNR, CDR2 FQNEAQ (reference sequence). CDR3 length equals 12 residues. The CDR3 loop reads CSSSHDSEKLFF. The CDR3 DNA sequence: TGTTCCAGCAGCCACGACAGCGAAAAACTGTTTTTT.

The chain couples TRBV18 to TRBJ2-7, with 7 bases fitting TRBD2. The CDR3 contains 15 residues. Per the germline V gene, CDR1 is KGHSH and CDR2 is LQKENI. J was trimmed by 2 bases and V by 2 bases; bases with no gene match: 6. The DNA for the CDR3 is TGTGCCAGCTCACCAGGGAGCGGGACTACCTACGAGCAGTACGTC. Translated: CASSPGSGTTYEQYV.

The J gene is TRBJ2-7, the V gene TRBV7-2; no reliable D call. The CDR3 has 12 residues. The V and J ends lost 8 bases and 6 bases respectively, with 14 bases between them. Germline V gives CDR1 SGHTA, CDR2 FQGNSA. As DNA, the CDR3 is TGTGCCAGCTCTAGGCCAACGGGCGAGCAGTACTTC. It yields the protein CASSRPTGEQYF.

The rearrangement joins TRBV14 to TRBJ2-1; 7 bases fit TRBD1. The ends lost 4 bases at V and 0 bases at J; junction bases unmatched: 9. The CDR3 has 17 amino acids. Germline V gene sequence: CDR1 SGHDN, CDR2 FVKESK. CDR3 nucleotide sequence: TGTGCCAGCAGCCCCGGGACAGCCTCGAGCTCCTACAATGAGCAGTTCTTC. This encodes CASSPGTASSSYNEQFF.

In this sample, this clone turned up a few times. The chain is built from TRBV7-2 and TRBJ1-1; no definite D call. V was shortened by 5 bases and J by 1 base, with 8 bases between the two germline ends. The CDR3 extends over 13 amino acids. The germline V gene has CDR1 SGHTA and CDR2 FQGNSA. CDR3 sequence (DNA): TGTGCCAGCAGCCCCCCGGGGAACACTGAAGCTTTCTTT. Translated: CASSPPGNTEAFF.